Listed below are T cell receptor beta chains from one sample, sequenced in a study of CD8+CD57+ T cells in acquired aplastic anemia. MiXCR, applied by TCRdb to the reads, yields one record per CDR3 protein. The repertoire includes approximately 380,000 distinct CDR3 sequences, around 72% of them detected once, and approximately 3.9% sits in the top ten. Sequencing used sorted CD4+, CD8+, or CD8+CD57+ T cells (not recorded which) from PBMCs. The receptors were sampled from a human donor in good health, serving as a control. The CDR3 runs from the conserved cysteine through the conserved F or W. Each record gives: J gene, V gene, D gene, CDR3 protein. D genes are given only for firm matches.

TRBJ1-1,TRBV19,.,CASTNRATEAFF
TRBJ1-1,TRBV9,.,CASSVSSFSYEQFF
TRBJ2-7,TRBV29-1,TRBD1,CSAKTGDGQYF
TRBJ1-3,TRBV9,.,CASSAQTGDTIYF
TRBJ1-2,TRBV19,TRBD1,CASIGTVTLNYGYTF
TRBJ1-2,TRBV6-6,.,CASSYEKYYGYTF
TRBJ1-2,TRBV19,.,CASSIPKGVANYGYTF
TRBJ1-6,TRBV4-1,.,CASSQEEQNSPLHF
TRBJ2-1,TRBV7-4,TRBD2,CASTSGGGSPQEQFF
TRBJ1-4,TRBV6-1,.,CASRGWPGNEKLFF
TRBJ1-4,TRBV19,.,CASTSPETAGLTNEKLFF
TRBJ1-1,TRBV11-3,.,CASSFMATENTEAFF